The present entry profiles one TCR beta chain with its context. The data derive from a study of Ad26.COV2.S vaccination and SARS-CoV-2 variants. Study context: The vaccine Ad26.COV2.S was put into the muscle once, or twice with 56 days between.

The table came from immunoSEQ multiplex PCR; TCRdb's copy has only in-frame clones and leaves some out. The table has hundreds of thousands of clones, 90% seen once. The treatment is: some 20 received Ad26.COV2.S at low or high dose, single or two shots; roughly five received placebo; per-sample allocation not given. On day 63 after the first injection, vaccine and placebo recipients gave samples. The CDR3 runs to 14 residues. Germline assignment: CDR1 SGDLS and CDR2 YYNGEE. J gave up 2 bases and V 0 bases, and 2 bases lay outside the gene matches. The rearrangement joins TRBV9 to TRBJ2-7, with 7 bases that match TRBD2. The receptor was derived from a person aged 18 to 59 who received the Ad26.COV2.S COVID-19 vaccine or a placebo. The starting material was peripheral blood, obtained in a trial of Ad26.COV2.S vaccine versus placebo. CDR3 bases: TGTGCCAGCAGCGTAGGGGCGGGGGCCTACGAGCAGTACTTC. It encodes CASSVGAGAYEQYF.